This T cell receptor beta chain came from a study of blood T cell repertoires in COVID-19 (TCRdb year 2020). Notes on the research overall: Collaborator samples came from the United States, Italy and Spain and covered acute and convalescent phases of COVID-19. Samples were obtained from the ongoing ImmuneRACE study (first 160 participants) and from 1,254 subjects provided by 6 global collaborators. The repertoires were released in a freely available public database intended as a resource for research on the immune response to SARS-CoV-2. The prospective study material was composed of cDNA or gDNA derived from T cells, B-cell-depleted T cells, or PBMCs. The sample metadata nearly always contained a de-identified subject ID, COVID-19 status, age in years and sex. Where available, HLA class I and class II types were taken from metadata supplied by the sample provider and were not determined by assay-based typing. Deeply sampled blood TCRbeta repertoires from subjects exposed to, actively infected with, or recovered from COVID-19 were included in the dataset. What the work shows at the level of the full study, not this receptor alone: Clinical and demographic metadata were provided uncurated, with the amount varying by source and participant.

As concerns this clone: What antigen it recognizes has not been identified. No base quality values were provided; no much bigger clone lies one nucleotide off.

Participants in the prospective study were enrolled through a virtual design, were aged roughly 18 to 90 years, and lived in 24 United States geographic areas. In the prospective study, cohorts were assigned on the basis of participant-reported clinical history obtained from a screening survey and a study questionnaire. For ImmuneRACE Cohort 3, a participant was defined as recovered based on two consecutive negative NP/OP PCR tests, clearance by a healthcare professional, or resolution of symptoms. In the prospective study, mobile phlebotomists collected whole blood, serum and a nasopharyngeal or oropharyngeal swab from each participant. Participants in the prospective study had the option to provide additional blood draws and questionnaires over a roughly two-month period. Blood samples from the prospective study were shipped frozen or at room temperature prior to DNA extraction. The CDR3 contains 14 residues, cysteine and phenylalanine counted. The read is trimmed to its CDR3 DNA, 42 bases read in frame from base 1. In the germline V gene, CDR1 corresponds to MDHEN and CDR2 to SYDVKM. Trimming costs V 3 bases and J 4 bases, and their ends lie 13 bases apart.

TCRbeta CDR3 regions were amplified from genomic DNA using the immunoSEQ Assay, a bias-controlled multiplex PCR. The authors processed their data as follows. The number of nucleated cells in each sample was estimated from the amplification of reference gene primers within the assay. Sequence reads were collapsed and filtered to measure the absolute abundance of every unique TCRbeta CDR3 rearrangement. For each sample, productive Simpson clonality was calculated by taking the square root of Simpson's diversity index across productive rearrangements. Drawn from immuneACCESS, this table holds only the in-frame rearrangements with V and J called that TCRdb kept. Clones are partly lost; checked studies trace under half to an unresolved V gene and leave the rest unexplained. D and trimming come from the DNA, and the V and J calls and clone size come from that table. Present in this sample are 150,000 to 200,000 clones, 70% to 90% of which were seen just once. The ten top clones hold approximately 0.8% of the sample.

This receptor was obtained from a woman aged 18-35 years who had recovered from COVID-19. The sequenced sample was PBMCs or T cells enriched from blood (not recorded which). This chain joins TRBV28 to TRBJ2-7, with a weak D call of TRBD2 (6 bases match). The CDR3 loop reads CASSFSAGEYEQYF. The DNA sequence is as follows: TGTGCCAGCAGTTTTTCAGCGGGTGAATACGAGCAGTACTTC.